The 3 T cell receptor beta chains in this list originate from one sample, sequenced in a study of human T cells and chemical hapten exposure (dated by TCRdb to the early 2020s). This sample's time point label indicates: patch test 3, about 24 weeks after DPC sensitization. What the treatment or condition label conveys for this sample: therapeutic diphenylcyclopropenone sensitization with weekly scalp DPC. The library was built by means of RACE. Instrument on record: NextSeq 500. TCRdb took the public reads, trimmed them with fastp at Q25, ran MiXCR for clone calling and kept in-frame beta chains. Entries that share a CDR3 protein sequence are merged under the most common genes and DNA. The sample table shows tens of thousands of distinct CDR3 sequences, and roughly a tenth are seen once. 1.1% of the sample is taken by the ten largest. The sample in question was whole blood, obtained in connection with sensitization to the hapten diphenylcyclopropenone (DPC). These receptor sequences come from a young woman with alopecia areata. Some clones in this sample may be carry-over from other donors' samples.

This clonotype came up many times. This sequence joins TRBV7-2 and TRBJ2-3; D is possibly TRBD2 (6 bases). There are 17 residues in the CDR3. The V gene lost 5 bases and the J gene lost 0 bases, with 18 bases spanning the gap. Germline V gene sequence: CDR1 SGHTA, CDR2 FQGNSA. CDR3 sequence (DNA): TGTGCCAGCAGCGGTACCCCGGGACTCCTTAGCACAGATACGCAGTATTTT. Amino acids: CASSGTPGLLSTDTQYF.

This clonotype was found a few times. This rearrangement joins TRBV20-1 to TRBJ1-3; 8 bases line up with TRBD1. CDR3 length: 14 residues. V shed 6 bases and J 4 bases; nucleotides not matched to a gene: 8. Germline V lookup: CDR1 DFQATT, CDR2 SNEGSKA (reference sequence). Here the CDR3 reads CSAVRQGTGNTIYF. CDR3 coding DNA: TGCAGTGCAGTTCGACAGGGGACAGGAAACACCATATATTTT.

This chain links TRBV5-6 with TRBJ2-1; maybe TRBD1 (6 bases). The germline V gene has CDR1 SGHDT and CDR2 YYEEEE. Trimming removed 3 bases from V and 8 bases from J, with 24 bases in between. The CDR3 totals 17 residues. The CDR3 sequence is CASSSMLDSDETDEQFF. The CDR3 DNA sequence: TGTGCCAGCAGCTCCATGTTGGACAGCGACGAAACAGATGAGCAGTTCTTC.